These 20 T cell receptor beta chains were sequenced from one sample in a study of regulatory T cells in long-lasting Graves disease. Noted time point: newly diagnosed GD, antithyroid drugs for less than 3 months. Preparation of the TCR library used RNA extracted from PBMCs. Through Arm-PCR of CDR3 regions and iRepertoire HTBI primers, TCR beta libraries were built. MiXCR, run by TCRdb on the multiplex PCR reads, gives a single entry per CDR3 protein. The sample has about 460,000 distinct CDR3 sequences, about 14% seen once. The data also belong to a second study, concerning T cells in Graves' hyperthyroidism and ophthalmopathy.

Sequenced material: peripheral blood mononuclear cells (PBMCs), taken at new diagnosis, from a patient treated with antithyroid drugs. These receptors were taken from a woman aged 50 to 60 with Graves disease.

This clonotype was seen repeatedly, ten times or more. The V and J genes are TRBV28 and TRBJ1-2; D is unresolved. Trimming removed 7 bases from V and 10 bases from J, with 22 bases in between. Per germline, CDR1 MDHEN and CDR2 SYDVKM. This CDR3 comprises 14 residues. The CDR3 DNA reads TGTGCCAGCACCCTCCCAGACCGGGGAAGCGCCTACACCTTC. This sequence encodes CASTLPDRGSAYTF.

This rearrangement joins TRBV12-3 or TRBV12-4 to TRBJ1-5; the D is unclear. The CDR3 covers 15 residues. V gave up 4 bases and J gave up 9 bases, with 19 bases separating them. The CDR3 nucleotides are TGTGCCAGCAGTTACCGATCGATCAAGCGGGGGCCCCAGCATTTT. Translated, it gives CASSYRSIKRGPQHF.

The CDR3 here is CASSLWEGNSPLHF. In nucleotides, the CDR3 is TGTGCCAGCAGCTTGTGGGAAGGGAATTCACCCCTCCACTTT. The chain combines TRBV5-5 with TRBJ1-6, with no clear D. Germline V gives CDR1 SGHKS, CDR2 YYEKEE (reference sequence). The CDR3 contains 14 residues. V gave up 1 base and J gave up 7 bases, with 9 bases separating them. The complete variable domain, with remaining parts taken from reference TRBV5-5 and TRBJ1-6, reads DAGVTQSPTHLIKTRGQQVTLRCSPISGHKSVSWYQQVLGQGPQFIFQYYEKEERGRGNFPDRFSARQFPNYSSELNVNALLLGDSALYLCASSLWEGNSPLHFGNGTRLTVT.

This clonotype was seen repeatedly, ten times or more. The chain joins TRBV29-1 to TRBJ2-1; 9 bases map to TRBD2. Germline V CDR1 and CDR2: SQVTM, ANQGSEA. V shed 6 bases, J shed 6 bases, and the junction held 9 bases outside the gene matches. This CDR3 has 14 amino acids. CDR3 region: CSVARSGSTNEQFF. In DNA, the CDR3 is TGCAGCGTCGCTCGTAGCGGGAGCACCAATGAGCAGTTCTTC.

The chain combines TRBV4-2 with TRBJ1-5, with D maybe TRBD1 (5 bases). CDR1 and CDR2 (germline): LGHNA, YNFKEQ. Trimming cost V 3 bases and J 3 bases, with 12 bases left between them. The CDR3 extends over 15 amino acids. CDR3 region: CASSQVGGYNQPQHF. The CDR3 bases are TGTGCCAGCAGCCAGGTTGGGGGGTACAATCAGCCCCAGCATTTT.

This clonotype was detected only a few times. An end of the junction does not agree with germline; a read error may underlie this. The V and J genes are TRBV5-1 and TRBJ2-1; 7 positions match TRBD2. In germline, CDR1 is SGHRS, CDR2 YFSETQ. The CDR3 runs 16 residues. Here the CDR3 DNA reads TGCGCCAGCAGCTCCGCCACGGGGCGGGACTACAATGAGCAGTCCTTC. It translates to CASSSATGRDYNEQSF. The whole variable domain, remainder taken from reference TRBV5-1 and TRBJ2-1, is KAGVTQTPRYLIKTRGQQVTLSCSPISGHRSVSWYQQTPGQGLQFLFEYFSETQRNKGNFPGRFSGRQFSNSRSEMNVSTLELGDSALYLCASSSATGRDYNEQSFGPGTRLTVL.

At least ten counts were recorded for this clonotype. V gene TRBV6-2 or TRBV6-3 combines with J gene TRBJ2-7; TRBD2 matches 7 bases. This CDR3 has 15 residues. Germline CDR1 is MNHEY and CDR2 is SVGEGT. V gave up 5 bases and J gave up 0 bases; unmatched junction bases: 7. The CDR3 spells CASSDGSSGSYEQYF. In DNA form, the CDR3 reads TGTGCCAGCAGTGATGGATCTAGCGGCTCCTACGAGCAGTACTTC.

J is TRBJ2-3 and V is TRBV20-1; D may correspond to TRBD1 or TRBD2 (5 bases each). The CDR3 length is 15 residues. Trimming removed 6 bases from V and 0 bases from J, with 16 bases in between. In germline, CDR1 is DFQATT, CDR2 SNEGSKA (reference sequence). CDR3 region: CSAARGAASTDTQYF. Written as DNA, the CDR3 is TGCAGTGCCGCACGAGGGGCGGCTAGCACAGATACGCAGTATTTT.

This clonotype has only a few counts. This chain uses TRBV6-5 with TRBJ1-4; TRBD1 aligns across 10 bases. The CDR3 runs to 17 residues. Germline V gives CDR1 MNHEY, CDR2 SVGAGI. V shed 2 bases, J shed 1 base, and the junction held 4 bases outside the gene matches. Here the CDR3 reads CASSYEGTGVTNEKLFF. Here the CDR3 DNA reads TGTGCCAGCAGTTACGAGGGGACAGGGGTAACTAATGAAAAACTGTTTTTT.

The sample holds a few counts of this clonotype. The rearrangement uses TRBV28 and TRBJ2-1; the D call may be TRBD1 or TRBD2 (5 bases each). The CDR3 contains 10 residues. Germline V gene data show CDR1 as MDHEN and CDR2 as SYDVKM. V was shortened by 10 bases and J by 9 bases, with 10 bases between the two germline ends. The CDR3 sequence: CATRGAEQFF. CDR3 bases: TGTGCCACAAGAGGGGCTGAGCAGTTCTTC. The full variable domain, its missing parts supplied by reference TRBV28 and TRBJ2-1, is DVKVTQSSRYLVKRTGEKVFLECVQDMDHENMFWYRQDPGLGLRLIYFSYDVKMKEKGDIPEGYSVSREKKERFSLILESASTNQTSMYLCATRGAEQFFGPGTRLTVL.

This clonotype showed up just once. The rearrangement links TRBV29-1 to TRBJ2-1, with D perhaps TRBD1 (6 bases). This CDR3 contains 13 residues. V was trimmed by 2 bases and J by 5 bases, leaving 10 bases between them. Per germline, CDR1 SQVTM and CDR2 ANQGSEA. The DNA of the CDR3 is TGCAGCGTTGAATCTACAGGGAACAATGAGCAGTTCTTC. It translates to CSVESTGNNEQFF.

At least ten counts were recorded for this clonotype. The V call is TRBV29-1, the J call TRBJ2-3; 9 positions match TRBD2. With V trimmed by 5 bases and J by 5 bases, 20 bases remained unmatched. The CDR3 is made up of 18 amino acids. Germline assignment: CDR1 SQVTM and CDR2 ANQGSEA. This CDR3 is CSVHSGSGLRAPIDTQYF. CDR3 DNA: TGCAGCGTTCATAGCGGGAGTGGGCTCCGGGCCCCCATAGATACGCAGTATTTT.

This clonotype was recorded at least ten times. The CDR3 DNA sequence: TGTGCCACCCAACCTGAAATAGCGCAAAGCTCCTACAATGAGCAGTTCTTC. Amino acid sequence: CATQPEIAQSSYNEQFF. This chain connects TRBV6-1 to TRBJ2-1; TRBD2 might be the D (5 bases). The CDR3 length is 17 residues. V lost 10 bases and J lost 0, with 22 bases in between. Germline V gene lookup returns CDR1 MNHNS and CDR2 SASEGT.

The chain joins TRBV20-1 to TRBJ2-2; 8 bases align to TRBD2. The CDR3 totals 16 residues. Losses at the gene ends were 2 bases for V and 0 bases for J; bases not matched to a gene: 5. CDR1 is DFQATT and CDR2 is SNEGSKA in the germline V gene (reference sequence). The CDR3 DNA sequence: TGCAGTGCTAGACTAAGGGGACTAGCGAACACCGGGGAGCTGTTTTTT. Its translation is CSARLRGLANTGELFF.

V and J are TRBV7-6 and TRBJ2-1; 15 nucleotides match TRBD2. The junction had 11 bases not matched to a gene; V was cut back by 7 bases and J by 7 bases. Germline V gene sequence: CDR1 SGHVS, CDR2 FNYEAQ. The CDR3 consists of 17 residues. Here the CDR3 reads CASTARGTSGRPNEQFF. In DNA form, the CDR3 reads TGTGCCAGCACCGCGCGGGGGACTAGCGGGAGGCCGAATGAGCAGTTCTTC.

This clonotype occurred many times. This rearrangement joins TRBV2 to TRBJ1-2, with a possible D match to TRBD1 (5 bases). The CDR3 consists of 12 residues. Germline V CDR1 and CDR2: SNHLY, FYNNEI. This CDR3 reads CSYGGLSYGYTF. DNA for the CDR3: TGTTCCTACGGGGGTTTAAGCTATGGCTACACCTTC.

The table lists this clonotype with many counts. The CDR3 coding sequence is TGTGCCAGCAGTTCCGGACAGTTTAGCTACGAGCAGTACTTC. Amino acids: CASSSGQFSYEQYF. The J gene is TRBJ2-7, the V gene TRBV28; D is perhaps TRBD1 (6 bases). CDR3 length equals 14 residues. Trimming removed 4 bases from V and 3 bases from J, with 13 bases in between. The germline CDR1 and CDR2 sequences are MDHEN and SYDVKM.

The sample holds a few counts of this clonotype. With a much larger clone just one base away, this may be a read error. V is TRBV11-2 and J is TRBJ2-3; a possible D gene is TRBD2 (6 bases). V lost 0 bases to trimming and J lost 6 bases, with 19 bases between them. The length of the CDR3 is 17 residues. CDR1 SGHAT and CDR2 FQNNGV come from the germline V gene. Written as DNA, the CDR3 is TGTGCCAGCAGCTTAGATGGTCCAGCGGGCGCATTTGATACGCAGTATTTT. Its protein product is CASSLDGPAGAFDTQYF.

This sequence joins TRBV10-3 and TRBJ2-7; 14 bases agree with TRBD2. With 2 bases clipped from V and 3 bases from J, the junction kept 18 bases outside the gene matches. This CDR3 contains 21 residues. Germline V lookup: CDR1 ENHRY, CDR2 SYGVKD. The CDR3 sequence is CAISELPGLAGDSPSHYEQYF. For the CDR3, the DNA is TGTGCCATCAGTGAGCTGCCGGGACTAGCGGGAGATTCCCCTTCCCACTACGAGCAGTACTTC.

With regard to this clonotype: This clone may be a read error of a much larger clone one base away. This is likely a read error, given that the CDR3 carries no conserved phenylalanine or tryptophan at its end. The chain uses TRBV11-2 and TRBJ2-5; D perhaps matches TRBD2 (6 bases). This CDR3 spans 17 amino acids. Germline values: CDR1 SGHAT, CDR2 FQNNGV. V was clipped by 5 bases and J by 3 bases, with 22 bases between them. The CDR3: CASSVRRPGLGKETQYL. The DNA for the CDR3 is TGTGCCAGCAGCGTAAGACGGCCGGGACTGGGGAAAGAGACCCAGTACCTC.